A selection of T cell receptor beta chains follows, all from one sample in a study of cytomegalovirus exposure and HLA in healthy donors. The protocol was immunoSEQ multiplex PCR, while the TCRdb copy is restricted to in-frame clones and leaves out a portion. Of 160,000 or so clones listed, about 80% are singletons. Material for sequencing was PBMCs. These receptors were obtained from a man aged 25 to 40 in good health and CMV-seronegative. Both conserved end residues are trimmed from each CDR3. The order of the fields is CDR3 length, J gene, V gene, CDR3 protein.

len: 13; j_gene: TRBJ2-1; v_gene: TRBV28; CDR3aa: ASSLRGTAYNEQF
len: 12; j_gene: TRBJ1-1; v_gene: TRBV4-3; CDR3aa: ASSHGQGATEAF
len: 12; j_gene: TRBJ2-7; v_gene: TRBV30; CDR3aa: AWSETSGINEQY
len: 13; j_gene: TRBJ1-3; v_gene: TRBV5-1; CDR3aa: ASSLKGSSGNTIY
len: 12; j_gene: TRBJ2-1; v_gene: TRBV28; CDR3aa: ASSPLLGYNEQF
len: 11; j_gene: TRBJ1-1; v_gene: TRBV19; CDR3aa: ASSMIGDRRAF
len: 13; j_gene: TRBJ2-7; v_gene: TRBV9; CDR3aa: ASSVGTSVSYEQY
len: 9; j_gene: TRBJ1-2; v_gene: TRBV28; CDR3aa: ASSTRQGYT
len: 14; j_gene: TRBJ2-2; v_gene: TRBV6-4; CDR3aa: ASSDSEGQGAGELF
len: 11; j_gene: TRBJ2-3; v_gene: TRBV18; CDR3aa: ASSRSAYDTQY
len: 11; j_gene: TRBJ2-5; v_gene: TRBV12-5; CDR3aa: ASQIGDQETQY
len: 15; j_gene: TRBJ2-4; v_gene: TRBV19; CDR3aa: ASSRILGDIAKNIQY
len: 12; j_gene: TRBJ1-5; v_gene: TRBV6-5; CDR3aa: ASSYSTGVEPQH
len: 14; j_gene: TRBJ1-5; v_gene: TRBV28; CDR3aa: ASSSPGGGGNQPQH
len: 13; j_gene: TRBJ2-5; v_gene: TRBV7-3; CDR3aa: ASSSGLAVEETQY
len: 13; j_gene: TRBJ1-2; v_gene: TRBV5-1; CDR3aa: ASSLEQGRDYGYT